This T cell receptor (beta chain) came from a study of response to subunit inactivated influenza vaccine. The sample holds a few counts of this clonotype. Each CDR3 protein gets one entry after TCRdb re-called the RT-PCR reads with MiXCR. Of over 650,000 distinct CDR3 sequences in the sample, about 18% were seen once. Per germline, CDR1 SEHNR and CDR2 FQNEAQ (reference sequence). There are 14 residues in the CDR3. V lost 2 bases to trimming and J lost 5 bases, with 12 bases between them. This receptor was identified in a man aged 45-60 years who received an inactivated influenza vaccine. V is TRBV7-9 and J is TRBJ1-2; no definite D call. Sequenced here: PBMCs from blood, sampled around 5 days after vaccination. The CDR3 loop reads CASSLSAEVYGYTF. CDR3 in DNA: TGTGCCAGCAGCTTATCAGCTGAAGTGTATGGCTACACCTTC. The whole variable domain, filled in from reference TRBV7-9 and TRBJ1-2, reads DTGVSQNPRHKITKRGQNVTFRCDPISEHNRLYWYRQTLGQGPEFLTYFQNEAQLEKSRLLSDRFSAERPKGSFSTLEIQRTEQGDSAMYLCASSLSAEVYGYTFGSGTRLTVV.